The 13 T cell receptor beta chains in this list originate from one sample, sequenced in a study of cytomegalovirus exposure and HLA in healthy donors. The protocol was immunoSEQ multiplex PCR, while the TCRdb copy is restricted to in-frame clones and leaves out a portion. The table records under 130,000 clones, 85% to 90% of them present only once. Sequences were obtained from PBMCs. The receptors shown here come from a woman under 30 in good health and CMV-seropositive.

V gene TRBV5-1 combines with J gene TRBJ1-4; D not certain. CDR1 SGHRS and CDR2 YFSETQ come from the germline V gene. The CDR3 runs 13 residues. V lost 0 bases to trimming and J lost 5 bases, with 5 bases between them. CDR3 amino acids: CASSLVQNEKLFF. The CDR3 bases are TGCGCCAGCAGCTTGGTCCAAAATGAAAAACTGTTTTTT.

The V and J genes are TRBV7-2 and TRBJ1-2, with 8 bases that match TRBD1. This CDR3 is 15 amino acids long. Per germline, CDR1 SGHTA and CDR2 FQGNSA. The trim removed 5 bases at V and 2 bases at J, leaving 7 bases unmatched. In DNA form, the CDR3 reads TGTGCCAGCAGCCCATATTCAGGGGGCAACTATGGCTACACCTTC. Translating gives CASSPYSGGNYGYTF.

V is TRBV1 and J is TRBJ2-3; TRBD2 reflects the table's D call only, with no check against the DNA. TRBV1 is listed as a pseudogene. This CDR3 has 19 amino acids. The chain's CDR3 is CTSSQRRVSGATEPDTQYF. CDR3 sequence (DNA): TGCACCAGCAGTCAACGTCGGGTTAGCGGGGCCACCGAACCAGATACGCAGTATTTT.

This clone was picked up one time. The V gene is TRBV18, the J gene TRBJ1-3, with unresolved D. CDR1 is KGHSH and CDR2 is LQKENI in the germline V gene. This CDR3 region has 14 residues. Trimming removed 2 bases from V and 9 bases from J, with 14 bases in between. CDR3 DNA sequence: TGTGCCAGCTCACCATCCCCAGGCCTTGCCACCATATATTTT. It encodes CASSPSPGLATIYF.

The chain combines TRBV14 with TRBJ2-1, with TRBD2 identical over 7 bases. V gave up 1 base and J gave up 1 base; unmatched junction bases: 7. The V gene's germline CDR1 is SGHDN and CDR2 FVKESK. The CDR3 contains 17 residues. In DNA, the CDR3 is TGTGCCAGCAGCCAAGGGTTTGGACTAGGTTCCTACAATGAGCAGTTCTTC. This translates into CASSQGFGLGSYNEQFF.

The CDR3 loop is CASSQDRSLTGTDTQYF. CDR3 in DNA: TGCGCCAGCAGCCAAGATCGGTCCCTTACTGGCACAGATACGCAGTATTTT. V usage is TRBV4-1 and J usage is TRBJ2-3; unclear D gene. Germline values: CDR1 MGHRA, CDR2 YSYEKL. The CDR3 is made up of 17 amino acids. Trimming cost V 0 bases and J 1 base, with 14 bases left between them.

This clone was observed once. The genes are TRBV28 and TRBJ2-1; 8 bases line up with TRBD1. The V gene end was trimmed by 5 bases and the J gene end by 9 bases; junction bases not matched to a gene: 12. This CDR3 has 15 residues. CDR1 is MDHEN and CDR2 is SYDVKM in the germline V gene. CDR3 sequence: CASSPQGASLGEQFF. CDR3 nucleotide sequence: TGTGCCAGCAGTCCCCAGGGGGCCTCCCTCGGTGAGCAGTTCTTC. The complete variable domain, with remaining parts taken from reference TRBV28 and TRBJ2-1, reads DVKVTQSSRYLVKRTGEKVFLECVQDMDHENMFWYRQDPGLGLRLIYFSYDVKMKEKGDIPEGYSVSREKKERFSLILESASTNQTSMYLCASSPQGASLGEQFFGPGTRLTVL.

This chain links TRBV27 with TRBJ1-2; 8 bases align to TRBD1. Looked up from germline, CDR1 is MNHEY and CDR2 is SMNVEV (reference sequence). V dropped 5 bases and J dropped 5; count of bases not matched to a gene: 10. CDR3 length: 15 residues. In DNA, the CDR3 is TGTGCCAGCAGTCTACGACAGGGGCTAGGGTATGGCTACACCTTC. Protein: CASSLRQGLGYGYTF.

V is TRBV29-1 and J is TRBJ2-3, with D possibly TRBD1 on 5 matching bases. The CDR3 sequence is 14 residues long. V was trimmed by 1 base and J by 2 bases, leaving 10 bases between them. The V gene's germline CDR1 is SQVTM and CDR2 ANQGSEA. CDR3 residues: CSVEGSGNTDTQYF. CDR3 DNA: TGCAGCGTTGAAGGATCAGGGAACACAGATACGCAGTATTTT.

This chain uses TRBV9 with TRBJ1-1, with TRBD1 as a possible D gene (5 bases). There are 14 residues in the CDR3. Trimming took 0 bases from V and 1 from J, leaving 7 bases between them. Looked up from germline, CDR1 is SGDLS and CDR2 is YYNGEE. This chain's CDR3 is CASSVEGQNTEAFF. The CDR3 DNA reads TGTGCCAGCAGCGTAGAGGGGCAGAACACTGAAGCTTTCTTT.

This clone was picked up a small number of times. V usage is TRBV4-1 and J usage is TRBJ2-2; perhaps TRBD2 as D (5 bases). There are 15 residues in the CDR3. V lost 5 bases, J lost 1 base, and 11 bases lay in between. The germline CDR1 and CDR2 sequences are MGHRA and YSYEKL. CDR3 residues: CASSFEGENTGELFF. The CDR3 nucleotides read TGCGCCAGCAGCTTTGAGGGAGAGAACACCGGGGAGCTGTTTTTT.

The chain carries TRBV28 and TRBJ1-1, with D uncertain. V shed 6 bases and J shed 0 bases, with 8 bases lying between them. Germline CDR1 reads MDHEN; CDR2 reads SYDVKM. CDR3 length: 13 residues. Here the CDR3 DNA reads TGTGCCAGCAGCCCTCAGATGAACACTGAAGCTTTCTTT. Amino acid sequence: CASSPQMNTEAFF.

CDR3 coding DNA: TGCGCCAGCAGCTTGGGAGGAGTTAACGTGGGCTACACCTTC. It translates to CASSLGGVNVGYTF. V is TRBV5-1 and J is TRBJ1-2, with D unresolved. Trimming removed 0 bases from V and 8 bases from J, with 14 bases in between. CDR3 length: 14 amino acids. Germline lookup yields CDR1 SGHRS and CDR2 YFSETQ. Based on the CDR3 plus reference TRBV5-1 and TRBJ1-2, the full variable domain is KAGVTQTPRYLIKTRGQQVTLSCSPISGHRSVSWYQQTPGQGLQFLFEYFSETQRNKGNFPGRFSGRQFSNSRSEMNVSTLELGDSALYLCASSLGGVNVGYTFGSGTRLTVV.